This T cell receptor (beta chain) appears in the sequencing data of a study of T cell changes during pregnancy in multiple sclerosis. The method was immunoSEQ multiplex PCR; TCRdb's version includes in-frame clones alone and lacks a portion of them. The sample records around 56,000 clones, roughly 90% being singletons. J was trimmed by 9 bases and V by 6 bases; bases with no gene match: 11. The CDR3 runs to 15 residues. Germline V lookup: CDR1 MDHEN, CDR2 SYDVKM. This clone rates as medium-sized. Sequencing used peripheral blood, obtained after pregnancy. The sequence was collected from a female donor with multiple sclerosis, enrolled in a pregnancy study. This chain uses TRBV28 with TRBJ1-6; 7 positions agree with TRBD1. This chain's CDR3 is CASSDREMDSSPLHF. The CDR3 DNA reads TGTGCCAGCAGCGACAGGGAGATGGATAGTTCACCCCTCCACTTT.